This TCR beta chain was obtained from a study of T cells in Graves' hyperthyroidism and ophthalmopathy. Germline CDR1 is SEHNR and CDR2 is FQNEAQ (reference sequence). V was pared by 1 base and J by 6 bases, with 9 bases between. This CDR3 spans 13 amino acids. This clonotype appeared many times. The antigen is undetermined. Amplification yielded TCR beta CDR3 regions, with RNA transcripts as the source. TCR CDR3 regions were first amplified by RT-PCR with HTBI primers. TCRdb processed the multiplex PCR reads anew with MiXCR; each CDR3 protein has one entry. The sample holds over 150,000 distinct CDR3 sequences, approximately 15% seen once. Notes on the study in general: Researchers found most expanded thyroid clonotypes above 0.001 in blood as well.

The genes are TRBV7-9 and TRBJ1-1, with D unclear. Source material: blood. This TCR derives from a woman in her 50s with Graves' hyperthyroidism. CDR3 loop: CASSLGSQAEAFF. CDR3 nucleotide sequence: TGTGCCAGCAGCTTAGGTTCCCAGGCTGAAGCTTTCTTT.